This TCR beta chain emerged from a study of T cells after yellow fever vaccination. Whole-study results and caveats: Researchers noted that a small share of clonotypes showed up in both CD4 and CD8 compartments. At around 95% for CD4 and 75% to 90% for CD8, most primary-vaccination clones showed up again after the booster.

Researchers made TCR cDNA using 5'RACE template switching, and this step added a universal primer site and UMIs. TCRdb re-called the 5' RACE reads with MiXCR, one entry per CDR3 protein. The table lists around 300,000 distinct CDR3 sequences, about an eighth of them singletons. The sample holds a few counts of this clonotype. Its specificity is not known. This CDR3 contains 13 residues. Trimming took off 6 bases at V and 7 bases at J, with 13 bases between the two ends. Germline CDR1 WSHSY, CDR2 SAAADI. The chain recombines TRBV10-2 with TRBJ2-1, with a weak D call TRBD2 (5 bases). This TCR came from a man between 25 and 39 years old who received the YFV17D yellow fever vaccine. Source: CD4+ T cells sorted from PBMCs, taken 45 days after the yellow fever booster vaccination. In DNA form, the CDR3 reads TGCGCCAGCAGAGTGGGCGGGCGTAATGAGCAGTTCTTC. This codes for CASRVGGRNEQFF.